Listed below are T cell receptor beta chains from one sample, sequenced in a study of CD8 T cells in Susac syndrome. From the immunoSEQ multiplex PCR reads, TCRdb called clonotypes with MiXCR, one entry per CDR3 protein. The sample holds 200,000 or so distinct CDR3 sequences, approximately 94% seen once. The material sequenced was CD4+ T cells from PBMCs. These receptors all come from a human donor with multiple sclerosis. The CDR3 runs from the conserved cysteine through the conserved F or W. D genes are given only for firm matches. The size of a clone is reported for some rows only, either as once, few or many, or as a class for expanded clones.

D	V	size	J	CDR3	DNA
.	TRBV20-1	.	TRBJ1-4	CSAIQVAYEKLFF	TGCAGTGCAATACAGGTCGCTTATGAAAAACTGTTTTTT
.	TRBV29-1	.	TRBJ1-1	CSGKGVGEAFF	TGCAGCGGGAAGGGAGTGGGCGAAGCTTTCTTT
.	TRBV10-3	.	TRBJ2-1	CAISDALGGSEQFF	TGTGCCATCAGTGACGCGTTAGGGGGTTCGGAGCAGTTCTTC
.	TRBV12-1	.	TRBJ2-7	CASSFVLSEWYEQYF	TGTGCCAGCAGCTTTGTCTTGTCAGAATGGTACGAGCAGTACTTC
TRBD1	TRBV20-1	.	TRBJ2-3	CSARGTGGAGTQYF	TGCAGTGCTAGGGGGACAGGGGGCGCGGGTACGCAGTATTTT
.	TRBV12-3/TRBV12-4	.	TRBJ2-7	CASSFIQGHEQYF	TGTGCCAGCAGTTTTATTCAGGGACACGAGCAGTACTTC
.	TRBV5-1	.	TRBJ1-2	CASSADSEYGYTF	TGCGCCAGCAGCGCGGACAGCGAATATGGCTACACCTTC
.	TRBV18	.	TRBJ2-1	CASSPRGAYNEQFF	TGTGCCAGCTCACCACGGGGGGCTTACAATGAGCAGTTCTTC
.	TRBV4-2	.	TRBJ2-6	CASSQAHSPSGANVLTF	TGTGCCAGCAGCCAAGCACACAGCCCCTCTGGGGCCAACGTCCTGACTTTC
.	TRBV7-9	.	TRBJ1-5	CASSQRGNGDQPQHF	TGTGCCAGCAGCCAGAGGGGGAATGGGGATCAGCCCCAGCATTTT
.	TRBV3-1	.	TRBJ2-7	CASSPRDIIYEQYF	TGTGCCAGCAGCCCCCGGGACATAATCTACGAGCAGTACTTC
.	TRBV12-3/TRBV12-4	.	TRBJ2-3	CASSPRTPPTLQYF	TGTGCCAGCAGTCCTCGGACACCACCAACTTTGCAGTATTTT
.	TRBV13	once	TRBJ1-2	CASSPARGSYGYTF	TGTGCCAGCAGCCCCGCCAGGGGCTCTTATGGCTACACCTTC
TRBD1	TRBV9	.	TRBJ2-2	CASSVDPGGGLAGELFF	TGTGCCAGCAGCGTAGACCCAGGGGGCGGATTGGCCGGGGAGCTGTTTTTT
.	TRBV18	.	TRBJ2-3	CASSYTSDTQYF	TGTGCCAGCTCCTACACCTCAGATACGCAGTATTTT
.	TRBV20-1	.	TRBJ1-4	CSASRGPNEKLFF	TGCAGTGCTTCCCGGGGCCCTAATGAAAAACTGTTTTTT
.	TRBV7-9	.	TRBJ2-5	CASSLVSGRETQYF	TGTGCCAGCAGCTTAGTTTCAGGGCGGGAGACCCAGTACTTC
.	TRBV20-1	.	TRBJ2-3	CSAPRGPEPYF	TGCAGTGCTCCCCGAGGACCCGAGCCGTATTTT
TRBD1	TRBV29-1	once	TRBJ2-1	CSVHRGSNEQFF	TGCAGCGTTCACAGGGGGAGCAATGAGCAGTTCTTC
.	TRBV12-3/TRBV12-4	.	TRBJ2-5	CASTSGIAETQYF	TGTGCCAGCACATCGGGGATCGCAGAGACCCAGTACTTC
.	TRBV20-1	.	TRBJ1-5	CSAPQDGHSNQPQHF	TGCAGTGCTCCCCAGGATGGGCATAGCAATCAGCCCCAGCATTTT
.	TRBV20-1	once	TRBJ2-3	CSARDIIAVDTQYF	TGCAGTGCTAGAGATATAATAGCGGTAGATACGCAGTATTTT
.	TRBV18	.	TRBJ1-5	CASSPAALGNQPQHF	TGTGCCAGCTCACCTGCAGCCCTAGGGAATCAGCCCCAGCATTTT
TRBD2	TRBV24-1	.	TRBJ2-3	CATSDPERGGSTDTQYF	TGTGCCACCAGTGACCCCGAGCGGGGGGGAAGCACAGATACGCAGTATTTT
.	TRBV30	.	TRBJ1-2	CAWSVDGNYGYTF	TGTGCCTGGAGTGTAGACGGGAACTATGGCTACACCTTC
TRBD1	TRBV6-5	.	TRBJ1-5	CASRSGGEGWQPQHF	TGTGCCAGCAGGTCAGGGGGCGAGGGATGGCAGCCCCAGCATTTT
.	TRBV20-1	.	TRBJ2-3	CSARDPGTSTDTQYF	TGCAGTGCTAGAGATCCAGGGACTAGCACAGATACGCAGTATTTT
TRBD2	TRBV29-1	.	TRBJ2-2	CSVKRGGGNTGELFF	TGCAGCGTGAAACGGGGGGGAGGCAACACCGGGGAGCTGTTTTTT
.	TRBV5-1	.	TRBJ2-4	CASSGAGGDGNIQYF	TGCGCCAGCAGCGGCGCGGGTGGGGACGGAAACATTCAGTACTTC
.	TRBV7-2	.	TRBJ1-5	CASSLTTIQPQHF	TGTGCCAGCAGCTTAACGACAATTCAGCCCCAGCATTTT
TRBD1	TRBV5-1	.	TRBJ1-6	CASSLGGTGDRTLHF	TGCGCCAGCAGCTTGGGTGGGACAGGGGACCGGACCCTCCACTTT
.	TRBV29-1	.	TRBJ2-5	CSVKGALETQYF	TGCAGCGTGAAAGGGGCGCTGGAGACCCAGTACTTC
.	TRBV6-2/TRBV6-3	.	TRBJ2-3	CASSYRVETGTDTQYF	TGTGCCAGCAGTTACCGAGTTGAGACGGGGACAGATACGCAGTATTTT
.	TRBV29-1	.	TRBJ2-3	CSVKGFPSTDTQYF	TGCAGCGTCAAGGGATTCCCTAGCACAGATACGCAGTATTTT
.	TRBV2	.	TRBJ1-6	CASSEALQDLGSPLHF	TGTGCCAGCAGTGAAGCGCTTCAGGACCTGGGGTCACCCCTCCACTTT
TRBD2	TRBV25-1	.	TRBJ2-1	CASELAGGPYNEQFF	TGTGCCAGCGAACTAGCGGGGGGGCCCTACAATGAGCAGTTCTTC
.	TRBV9	.	TRBJ1-1	CASSVAEGPGTEAFF	TGTGCCAGCAGCGTAGCGGAGGGCCCCGGCACTGAAGCTTTCTTT
.	TRBV5-1	.	TRBJ2-7	CASSSKVTSFEQYF	TGCGCCAGCAGCTCAAAGGTAACTAGCTTCGAGCAGTACTTC
TRBD1	TRBV4-3	.	TRBJ1-2	CASSQGRGQGDGYTF	TGCGCCAGCAGCCAAGGACGTGGACAGGGAGATGGCTACACCTTC
TRBD1	TRBV3-1	.	TRBJ2-7	CASSTYPRGPSYEQYF	TGTGCCAGCAGCACATACCCCAGGGGGCCATCCTACGAGCAGTACTTC
.	TRBV6-2/TRBV6-3	.	TRBJ1-5	CASNQGSNQPQHF	TGTGCCAGCAACCAGGGGAGCAATCAGCCCCAGCATTTT
TRBD1	TRBV5-1	.	TRBJ1-2	CASSLETGNGYTF	TGCGCCAGCAGCCTAGAGACAGGGAATGGCTACACCTTC
TRBD2	TRBV29-1	.	TRBJ2-1	CSVGIFSGVNNEQFF	TGCAGCGTTGGAATTTTTAGCGGGGTCAACAATGAGCAGTTCTTC
.	TRBV3-1	.	TRBJ2-5	CASSLGRDGTQYF	TGTGCCAGCAGCCTCGGCAGGGATGGGACCCAGTACTTC
TRBD2	TRBV6-4	.	TRBJ2-1	CASSVLAGYNEQFF	TGTGCCAGCAGCGTTCTAGCGGGGTACAATGAGCAGTTCTTC
TRBD2	TRBV20-1	.	TRBJ2-7	CSADSPSGGTHEQYF	TGCAGTGCCGATTCCCCTAGCGGGGGGACCCACGAGCAGTACTTC
.	TRBV4-1	.	TRBJ1-2	CASSQVTRTPPYGYTF	TGCGCCAGCAGCCAAGTAACCCGGACACCACCCTATGGCTACACCTTC
.	TRBV7-3	.	TRBJ1-1	CASSLNRDNTEAFF	TGTGCCAGCAGCTTAAACAGGGATAACACTGAAGCTTTCTTT
TRBD2	TRBV20-1	.	TRBJ2-7	CSARVRLGGGYEQYF	TGCAGTGCTAGAGTTCGTCTTGGGGGGGGCTACGAGCAGTACTTC
.	TRBV20-1	.	TRBJ2-5	CSATGHSGTSTTPAQETQYF	TGCAGTGCTACAGGACACTCCGGGACATCAACCACCCCCGCCCAGGAGACCCAGTACTTC
.	TRBV13	.	TRBJ1-3	CASSLNHGNTIYF	TGTGCCAGCAGCCTGAATCATGGAAACACCATATATTTT
.	TRBV5-1	.	TRBJ1-1	CASSLTGSYTEAFF	TGCGCCAGCAGCCTAACAGGCTCTTACACTGAAGCTTTCTTT
.	TRBV7-8	.	TRBJ2-7	CASSLSLGTVYEQYF	TGTGCCAGCAGCTTATCTTTAGGGACCGTTTACGAGCAGTACTTC